The clone carrying this TCR beta chain came up many times. The entry originates in a study of early T cells in non-severe SARS-CoV-2 infection. The germline V gene has CDR1 SQVTM and CDR2 ANQGSEA. The CDR3 is 16 amino acids. V was pared by 5 bases and J by 1 base, with 12 bases of the junction left unmatched. TCRdb passed the 5' RACE reads through MiXCR, listing each CDR3 protein once. This sample yields tens of thousands of distinct CDR3 sequences, of which around 13% are seen a single time; 4.2% belongs to the top ten. The rearrangement uses TRBV29-1 and TRBJ1-1, with 8 bases matching TRBD1. The sequenced sample consisted of whole blood. The sequence came from an adult who was a healthcare worker with PCR-confirmed SARS-CoV-2 infection or an uninfected control (not recorded which). CDR3 protein: CSVRDRTPPANTEAFF. In DNA form, the CDR3 reads TGCAGCGTTCGGGACAGGACCCCGCCTGCGAACACTGAAGCTTTCTTT.